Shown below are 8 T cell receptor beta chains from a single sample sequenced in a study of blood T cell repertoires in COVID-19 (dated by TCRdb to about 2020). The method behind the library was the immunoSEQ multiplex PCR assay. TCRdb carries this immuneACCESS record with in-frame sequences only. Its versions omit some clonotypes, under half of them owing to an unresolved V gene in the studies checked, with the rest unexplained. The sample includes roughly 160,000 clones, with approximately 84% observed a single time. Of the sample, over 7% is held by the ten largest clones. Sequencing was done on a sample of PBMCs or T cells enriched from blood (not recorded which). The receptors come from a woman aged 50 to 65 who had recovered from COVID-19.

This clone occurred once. CDR3 protein: CASSPGAMNTEAFF. CDR3 nucleotides: TGTGCCAGCAGTCCAGGGGCCATGAACACTGAAGCTTTCTTT. V is TRBV5-4 and J is TRBJ1-1, with D perhaps matching TRBD1 (6 bases). Germline V gene sequence: CDR1 SGHNT, CDR2 YYREEE (reference sequence). There are 14 residues in the CDR3. The germline V and J ends were trimmed by 5 bases and 0 bases, with 11 bases remaining between them.

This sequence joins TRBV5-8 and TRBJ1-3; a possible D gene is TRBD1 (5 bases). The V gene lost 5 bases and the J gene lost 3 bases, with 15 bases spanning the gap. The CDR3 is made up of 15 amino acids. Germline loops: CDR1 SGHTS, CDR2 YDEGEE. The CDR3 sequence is CASRLAGGVGNTIYF. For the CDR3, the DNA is TGTGCCAGCAGACTCGCGGGAGGGGTTGGAAACACCATATATTTT. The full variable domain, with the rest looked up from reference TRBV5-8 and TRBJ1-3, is EAGVTQSPTHLIKTRGQQATLRCSPISGHTSVYWYQQALGLGLQFLLWYDEGEERNRGNFPPRFSGRQFPNYSSELNVNALELEDSALYLCASRLAGGVGNTIYFGEGSWLTVV.

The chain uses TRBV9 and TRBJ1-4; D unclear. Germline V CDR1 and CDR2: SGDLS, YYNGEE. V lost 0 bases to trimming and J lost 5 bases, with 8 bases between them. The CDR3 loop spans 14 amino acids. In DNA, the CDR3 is TGTGCCAGCAGCGTAGCCGGGGTGAATGAAAAACTGTTTTTT. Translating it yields CASSVAGVNEKLFF.

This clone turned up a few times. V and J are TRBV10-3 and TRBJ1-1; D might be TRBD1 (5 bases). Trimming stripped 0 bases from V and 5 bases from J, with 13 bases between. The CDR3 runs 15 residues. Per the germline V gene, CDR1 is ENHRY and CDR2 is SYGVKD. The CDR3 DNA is TGTGCCATCAGTGAGTCAAGGGGCGCGGGGACTGAAGCTTTCTTT. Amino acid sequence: CAISESRGAGTEAFF.

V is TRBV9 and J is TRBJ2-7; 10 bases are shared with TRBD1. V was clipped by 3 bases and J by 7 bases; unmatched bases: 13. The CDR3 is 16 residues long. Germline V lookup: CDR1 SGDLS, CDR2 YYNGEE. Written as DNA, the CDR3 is TGTGCCAGCAGCGCCGACAGGGGGCGCGGTTCCAGGGAGCAGTACTTC. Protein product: CASSADRGRGSREQYF.

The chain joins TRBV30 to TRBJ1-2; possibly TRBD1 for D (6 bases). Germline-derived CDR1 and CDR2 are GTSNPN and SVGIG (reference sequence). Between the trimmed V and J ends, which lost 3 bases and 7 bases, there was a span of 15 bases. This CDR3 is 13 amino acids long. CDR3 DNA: TGTGCCTGGAGCCGCGTGGGGGCGCTTGGCTACACCTTC. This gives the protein CAWSRVGALGYTF.

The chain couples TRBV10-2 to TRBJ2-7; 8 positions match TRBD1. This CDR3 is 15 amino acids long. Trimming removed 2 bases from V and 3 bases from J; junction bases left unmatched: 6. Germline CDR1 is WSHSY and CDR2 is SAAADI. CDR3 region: CASSERAGGGYEQYF. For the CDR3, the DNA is TGCGCCAGCAGTGAGAGGGCAGGGGGCGGCTACGAGCAGTACTTC.

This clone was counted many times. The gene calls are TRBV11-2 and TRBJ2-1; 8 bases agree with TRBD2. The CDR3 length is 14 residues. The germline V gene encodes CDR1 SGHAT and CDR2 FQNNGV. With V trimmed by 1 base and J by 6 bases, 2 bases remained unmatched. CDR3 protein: CASSLAGGPNEQFF. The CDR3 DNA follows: TGTGCCAGCAGCTTAGCGGGAGGGCCCAATGAGCAGTTCTTC. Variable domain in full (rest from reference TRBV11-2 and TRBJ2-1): EAGVAQSPRYKIIEKRQSVAFWCNPISGHATLYWYQQILGQGPKLLIQFQNNGVVDDSQLPKDRFSAERLKGVDSTLKIQPAKLEDSAVYLCASSLAGGPNEQFFGPGTRLTVL.